Described below is a single TCR beta chain sequence and its context. This clonotype is described as large (0.1 to 1%). Its binding antigen is unknown. Base qualities are not at hand, and no much larger clone is one base apart. The data stem from a study of immune reconstitution after stem cell transplant in scleroderma (dated by TCRdb to 2017 to 2019). Library construction relied on RT-PCR. The instrument was an Illumina MiSeq. The raw public reads went through TCRdb reprocessing: fastp at Q25, MiXCR clone calling, in-frame beta chains kept. Every CDR3 protein is listed once, alongside the most common genes and DNA of its rows. In all, the sample holds around 2,000 distinct CDR3 sequences, and about a sixth of those were seen once. Approximately 7.6% of the sample rests with the top ten. Looking up the germline V gene (reference sequence) yields CDR1 SGHKS and CDR2 YYEKEE. The CDR3, from cysteine to phenylalanine, totals 15 residues. Only CDR3 DNA is held: 45 bases, read in frame from base 1. V drops 0 bases and J drops 0 bases, leaving 6 bases in between.

This clonotype originated in a female donor with systemic sclerosis. Recombination joined TRBV5-5 with TRBJ1-4; no confident D gene assignment can be made. The sample here was taken before or after autologous hematopoietic stem cell transplantation (not recorded which). The CDR3 amino acid sequence is: CASSLGTATNEKLFF. The bases are TGTGCCAGCAGCTTGGGGACGGCAACTAATGAAAAACTGTTTTTT.